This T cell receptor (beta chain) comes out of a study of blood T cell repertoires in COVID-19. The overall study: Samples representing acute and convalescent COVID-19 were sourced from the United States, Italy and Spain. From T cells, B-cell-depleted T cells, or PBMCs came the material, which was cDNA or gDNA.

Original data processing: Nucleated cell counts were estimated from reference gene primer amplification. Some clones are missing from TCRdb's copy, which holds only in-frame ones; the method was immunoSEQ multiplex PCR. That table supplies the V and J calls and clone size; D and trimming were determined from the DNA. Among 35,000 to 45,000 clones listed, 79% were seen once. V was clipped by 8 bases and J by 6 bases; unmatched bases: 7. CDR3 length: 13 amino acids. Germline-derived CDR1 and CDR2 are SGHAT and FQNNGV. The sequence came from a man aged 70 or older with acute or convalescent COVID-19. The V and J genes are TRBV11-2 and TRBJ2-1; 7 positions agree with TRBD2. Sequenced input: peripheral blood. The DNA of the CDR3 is TGTGCCAGCGGCGGCGGGAGCGGCAATGAGCAGTTCTTC. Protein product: CASGGGSGNEQFF.